Following are 15 T cell receptor beta chains from one sample sequenced in a study of preoperative IRX-2 immunotherapy in early breast cancer. Libraries were prepared by immunoSEQ multiplex PCR; TCRdb keeps only in-frame clonotypes and omits some of them. The data show around 25,000 clones, with approximately 90% seen just once and approximately 30% held by the top ten. Specified treatment: preoperative locoregional IRX-2 cytokine immunotherapy. Specimen: tumor tissue, collected after IRX-2 immunotherapy. The source is a human donor with breast cancer.

The rearrangement links TRBV2 to TRBJ2-6, with a weak D call TRBD1 (5 bases). CDR1 is SNHLY, CDR2 FYNNEI, per germline. V shed 3 bases and J shed 0 bases, with 21 bases lying between them. The CDR3 is 20 residues long. The CDR3 region has the DNA TGTGCCAGCAGTGATTCGGCAGGGCGTATTCCCAGCTCTGGGGCCAACGTCCTGACTTTC. Encoded protein: CASSDSAGRIPSSGANVLTF.

Here the CDR3 DNA reads TGTGCCAGCAGTGAACATTTTGGGGATACAGGGGATAGCAATCAGCCCCAGCATTTT. Its translation is CASSEHFGDTGDSNQPQHF. The V call is TRBV6-1, the J call TRBJ1-5; 7 positions match TRBD1. The CDR3 sequence is 19 residues long. The V gene's germline CDR1 is MNHNS and CDR2 SASEGT. V gave up 2 bases and J gave up 0 bases; unmatched junction bases: 13.

This clone was recorded only once. V usage is TRBV18 and J usage is TRBJ2-3, with 7 bases identical to TRBD1. Trimming took 1 base from V and 0 from J; bases not matched to a gene: 1. CDR3 size: 15 residues. Germline V gene lookup returns CDR1 KGHSH and CDR2 LQKENI. CDR3 amino acids: CASSPQGQSTDTQYF. For the CDR3, the DNA is TGTGCCAGCTCACCACAGGGACAGAGCACAGATACGCAGTATTTT.

The chain couples TRBV7-9 to TRBJ1-5; 8 bases line up with TRBD1. Losses at the gene ends were 3 bases for V and 5 bases for J; bases not matched to a gene: 0. From germline, CDR1 is SEHNR and CDR2 FQNEAQ (reference sequence). The CDR3 loop spans 13 amino acids. The CDR3 DNA follows: TGTGCCAGCAGCTTGACAGGGGATCAGCCCCAGCATTTT. It yields the protein CASSLTGDQPQHF.

This clone is a singleton in its sample. The rearrangement links TRBV6-6 to TRBJ2-3; 9 bases are a match to TRBD1. Germline CDR1 is MNHNY and CDR2 is SVGAGI (reference sequence). With V trimmed by 4 bases and J by 2 bases, 7 bases remained unmatched. The CDR3 runs to 16 residues. CDR3 sequence reads: CASSSYRGPITDTQYF. CDR3 bases: TGTGCCAGCAGTTCCTACAGGGGGCCAATCACAGATACGCAGTATTTT.

As to this clone: A read error may produce the germline difference seen at one junction end. The chain has TRBV13 and TRBJ1-2; a possible D gene is TRBD1 (6 bases). The germline V gene has CDR1 PRHDT and CDR2 FYEKMQ (reference sequence). The length of the CDR3 is 17 residues. Written as DNA, the CDR3 is TGTGCCAGCAGCTCCAAGACCTTAAGACGGGACAACTCTGGCTACACCTTC. It encodes CASSSKTLRRDNSGYTF.

The chain couples TRBV28 to TRBJ2-1, with D perhaps being TRBD1 or TRBD2 (5 bases each). This CDR3 is built from 14 residues. The ends were cut back, 5 bases at V and 6 bases at J, with 14 bases in the middle. Germline CDR1 MDHEN, CDR2 SYDVKM. The CDR3 region is CASSPLTAVNEQFF. The CDR3 coding sequence is TGTGCCAGCAGTCCGTTGACAGCGGTCAATGAGCAGTTCTTC.

The CDR3 DNA reads TGTGCCAGCAGGGGTCTCCAGGCAAGTCCTGAAGCTTTCTTT. Amino acids: CASRGLQASPEAFF. The V call is TRBV11-2, the J call TRBJ1-1; D not certain. CDR1 is SGHAT, CDR2 FQNNGV, per germline. V was pared by 6 bases and J by 6 bases, with 17 bases between. The CDR3 sequence is 14 residues long. Full variable domain (missing parts from reference TRBV11-2 and TRBJ1-1): EAGVAQSPRYKIIEKRQSVAFWCNPISGHATLYWYQQILGQGPKLLIQFQNNGVVDDSQLPKDRFSAERLKGVDSTLKIQPAKLEDSAVYLCASRGLQASPEAFFGQGTRLTVV.

This clone has a single count. The chain recombines TRBV7-9 with TRBJ1-1, with D perhaps TRBD1 (5 bases). This CDR3 is built from 15 residues. CDR1 is SEHNR, CDR2 FQNEAQ, per germline (reference sequence). Trimming removed 5 bases from V and 3 bases from J, with 16 bases in between. DNA for the CDR3: TGTGCCAGCAGCCGAAGGGGAAGTATGGACACTGAAGCTTTCTTT. Translating it yields CASSRRGSMDTEAFF.

J is TRBJ1-3 and V is TRBV2, with D hard to call. The germline V and J ends were trimmed by 5 bases and 1 base, with 0 bases remaining between them. CDR3 length: 11 residues. The germline V gene has CDR1 SNHLY and CDR2 FYNNEI. Here the CDR3 reads CASSSGNTIYF. The CDR3 region has the DNA TGTGCCAGCAGTTCTGGAAACACCATATATTTT.

This clone was picked up a small number of times. V and J are TRBV19 and TRBJ1-6, with D perhaps TRBD1 (5 bases). V lost 2 bases, J lost 10 bases, and 12 bases lay in between. Germline CDR1 reads LNHDA; CDR2 reads SQIVND (reference sequence). This CDR3 is built from 14 residues. The CDR3 loop reads CASSIIQGRSPLHF. The DNA of the CDR3 is TGTGCCAGTAGTATAATCCAGGGCAGGTCACCCCTCCACTTT.

The chain uses TRBV14 and TRBJ1-1; D perhaps matches TRBD1 (5 bases). The V end lost 6 bases, the J end lost 5 bases, and 7 bases lay between the germline ends. The CDR3 has 11 amino acids. CDR1 and CDR2 (germline): SGHDN, FVKESK. The DNA of the CDR3 is TGTGCCAGCAGTCAGGGAACTGAAGCTTTCTTT. Translated, it gives CASSQGTEAFF.

The chain is built from TRBV4-1 and TRBJ1-2; 7 bases are shared with TRBD1. The CDR3 contains 13 residues. V trimming: 0 bases; J trimming: 7 bases; junction bases outside the gene matches: 2. From germline, CDR1 is MGHRA and CDR2 YSYEKL. In DNA form, the CDR3 reads TGCGCCAGCAGCCAAGACAGGGGGTTTGGCTACACCTTC. Protein: CASSQDRGFGYTF.

This chain uses TRBV29-1 with TRBJ2-7; TRBD1 is a possible D gene (6 bases). Trimming took 7 bases from V and 3 from J, leaving 16 bases between them. CDR1 SQVTM and CDR2 ANQGSEA come from the germline V gene. The CDR3 length is 13 residues. The CDR3 here is CSAQNRDSYEQYV. CDR3 DNA sequence: TGCAGCGCTCAAAACAGGGATAGCTACGAGCAGTACGTC.

The chain carries TRBV6-5 and TRBJ1-2; weak D call: TRBD1 (5 bases). V gave up 8 bases and J gave up 4 bases, with 11 bases separating them. The CDR3 totals 12 residues. CDR1 and CDR2 (germline): MNHEY, SVGAGI. The CDR3: CASFRGTYGYTF. CDR3 DNA: TGTGCCAGCTTCCGGGGGACCTATGGCTACACCTTC.